This T cell receptor (beta chain) is from a study of brain T cells in children with intractable seizures. Study outcomes and limitations: Pre-surgery blood may have been undersampled, hiding some clones.

Trimming stripped 3 bases from V and 6 bases from J, with 7 bases between. The CDR3 is 12 amino acids. The time point was: blood from clinic visit 5 months post-surgery; TSC patient then seizure free. This clone was observed once. Its specificity is not known. Other DNA sequences of this sample code for an identical CDR3. Clones were read by immunoSEQ multiplex PCR, and TCRdb kept only the in-frame ones, dropping some. The sample lists about 340,000 clones, over 90% seen once, with 5.7% in the top ten. V gene TRBV12-3 or TRBV12-4 combines with J gene TRBJ2-3, with unresolved D. The specimen was peripheral blood, collected around 5 months after surgery. The clonotype comes from a boy in the first two years of life with tuberous sclerosis and intractable seizures. DNA of the CDR3: TGTGCCAGCAGTTTGTGGAGCGATACGCAGTATTTT. Translating it yields CASSLWSDTQYF.